The clone carrying this T cell receptor beta chain was counted a few times. This specimen comes from a study of blood T cell repertoires in COVID-19. Study-wide background: Samples taken during acute and convalescent COVID-19 were collected in the United States, Italy and Spain.

Germline loops: CDR1 ENHRY, CDR2 SYGVKD. This CDR3 has 14 amino acids. Trimming removed 3 bases from V and 8 bases from J, with 14 bases in between. The data were produced by immunoSEQ multiplex PCR, yet TCRdb's version contains in-frame clones alone and is incomplete. Of about 65,000 clones in the sample, approximately 75% were seen once. The J gene is TRBJ2-4, the V gene TRBV10-3, with a tentative D call TRBD2 (6 bases). The source material was peripheral blood. The receptor's source is an elderly man with acute or convalescent COVID-19. Here the CDR3 reads CAISEGLSADIQYF. CDR3 DNA sequence: TGTGCCATCAGTGAAGGACTATCAGCGGACATTCAGTACTTC.